This passage covers 27 T cell receptor beta chains from one sample sequenced in a study of T cells in women clearing cervical HPV infection. The protocol was immunoSEQ multiplex PCR, while the TCRdb copy is restricted to in-frame clones and leaves out a portion. Its clone listing holds approximately 33,000 clones. The sequenced sample was blood buffy coat. These TCRs come from a woman aged 18 to 75 with a cervical HPV16 infection that either progressed to CIN3+ or cleared (not recorded which).

Regarding this clone: The observed sequence ends 3 residues before the CDR3 terminus, with the missing tail filled in from the germline J gene. The gene calls are TRBV5-1 and TRBJ1-2; 7 positions agree with TRBD1. This CDR3 is built from 14 residues. Per the germline V gene, CDR1 is SGHRS and CDR2 is YFSETQ. Trimming took 4 bases from V and 0 from J; bases not matched to a gene: 3. CDR3 protein: CASSMDRPNYGYTF. CDR3 DNA, as far as it was read: TGCGCCAGCAGCATGGACAGGCCTAACTATGGC. Drawing the rest from reference TRBV5-1 and TRBJ1-2, the complete variable domain is KAGVTQTPRYLIKTRGQQVTLSCSPISGHRSVSWYQQTPGQGLQFLFEYFSETQRNKGNFPGRFSGRQFSNSRSEMNVSTLELGDSALYLCASSMDRPNYGYTFGSGTRLTVV.

As concerns this clone: The sequence runs out 3 residues before the end of the CDR3; the remainder is reconstructed from the germline J gene. The sample contains more than one DNA sequence encoding this CDR3. The V gene is TRBV18, the J gene TRBJ1-3, with D possibly being TRBD1 (5 bases). Germline assignment: CDR1 KGHSH and CDR2 LQKENI. The length of the CDR3 is 16 residues. Trimming stripped 1 base from V and 0 bases from J, with 10 bases between. The CDR3 DNA, read in part, is TGTGCCAGCTCACCACTCCAGGGAAACTCTGGAAACACC. Amino acids: CASSPLQGNSGNT. The full CDR3 sequence reads CASSPLQGNSGNTIYF.

A remark on this clone: The read ends 3 residues shy of where the CDR3 ends; the end is completed using the germline J gene. The J gene is TRBJ2-7, the V gene TRBV20-1, with D possibly TRBD1 on 5 matching bases. The V and J ends lost 3 bases and 4 bases respectively, with 10 bases between them. CDR3 length equals 12 residues. Germline V lookup: CDR1 DFQATT, CDR2 SNEGSKA (reference sequence). The CDR3 DNA, read in part, is TGCAGTGCTAGTTATAAGGGGTACGAG. The encoded protein is CSASYKGYE. The whole CDR3 is CSASYKGYEQYF.

As concerns this clone: The CDR3 extends 3 residues past the end of the read, so its final part is completed from the germline J gene. The chain is built from TRBV2 and TRBJ2-7; tentative D call: TRBD2 (6 bases). This CDR3 has 12 amino acids. In germline, CDR1 is SNHLY, CDR2 FYNNEI. V was cut by 5 bases and J by 4 bases, with 9 bases left in between. The CDR3 here is CASSTSRYEQYF. The DNA read from the CDR3 is TGTGCCAGCAGTACTAGCAGATACGAG.

Note on this clone: The sequenced fragment ends 3 residues before the CDR3 boundary, so the rest is inferred from the germline J gene. The chain combines TRBV12-3 or TRBV12-4 with TRBJ2-1, with 12 bases matching TRBD2. The CDR3 is made up of 15 amino acids. Germline trimming cut 3 bases from V and 5 bases from J; bases unmatched to any gene: 2. The CDR3 reads CASSLTSGSDNEQFF. The DNA read from the CDR3 is TGTGCCAGCAGTTTGACTAGCGGGAGTGACAATGAG.

Concerning this clone itself: Germline and junction disagree at one end, which may indicate a read error. CDR3 bases read: TGCGCCAGCAGCCAAGGAAGGGGGCGGGGCCCGAACACCGGGGAG. It encodes CASSQGRGRGPNTGE. The entire CDR3 protein is CASSQGRGRGPNTGELFF. This chain uses TRBV4-2 with TRBJ2-2; tentatively, D is TRBD1 (7 bases). The read stops 3 residues short of the end of the CDR3; the missing end is completed from the germline J gene. This CDR3 comprises 18 residues. CDR1 is LGHNA, CDR2 YNFKEQ, per germline.

About this clone itself: Read data end 3 residues before the CDR3 end; the end is taken from the germline J gene. Other DNA variants within this sample encode the same CDR3. V is TRBV2 and J is TRBJ1-6; 9 bases align to TRBD1. CDR1 SNHLY and CDR2 FYNNEI come from the germline V gene. The CDR3 totals 13 residues. The trim removed 6 bases at V and 8 bases at J, leaving 2 bases unmatched. The covered CDR3 bases are TGTGCCAGCAGGGGACAGGGACATTCACCC. As protein: CASRGQGHSP. The full-length CDR3 reads as CASRGQGHSPLHF.

As concerns this clone: The CDR3 goes on 3 residues after the read ends, and that part is filled in from the germline J gene. The V gene is TRBV7-2, the J gene TRBJ2-5, with 10 bases lining up with TRBD2. The germline CDR1 and CDR2 sequences are SGHTA and FQGNSA. The V segment lost 4 bases and the J segment 7 bases; nucleotides outside the gene matches: 9. The CDR3 length is 15 residues. CDR3 DNA, as far as it was read: TGTGCCAGCAGCTCCCGAGCGGGAGGGTCAGGGACC. Its translation: CASSSRAGGSGT. The whole CDR3 reads CASSSRAGGSGTQYF.

About this clone: The read comes to an end 3 residues before the CDR3 does, leaving the germline J gene to fill in the end. This chain connects TRBV13 to TRBJ1-1; 8 positions match TRBD1. J lost 7 bases, V lost 5 bases, and 6 bases had no gene match. In germline, CDR1 is PRHDT, CDR2 FYEKMQ (reference sequence). There are 13 residues in the CDR3. Here the CDR3 reads CASSEDRDVEAFF. CDR3 bases read: TGTGCCAGCAGCGAGGACAGGGACGTTGAA. Full variable domain (rest looked up from reference TRBV13 and TRBJ1-1): AAGVIQSPRHLIKEKRETATLKCYPIPRHDTVYWYQQGPGQDPQFLISFYEKMQSDKGSIPDRFSAQQFSDYHSELNMSSLELGDSALYFCASSEDRDVEAFFGQGTRLTVV.

With regard to this clone: The read gets to within 3 residues of the CDR3 end, and the germline J gene fills in the rest. This chain joins TRBV20-1 and TRBJ2-4; D not certain. The length of the CDR3 is 8 residues. Germline-derived CDR1 and CDR2 are DFQATT and SNEGSKA (reference sequence). CDR3 amino acids: CSVDGQYF. The DNA read from the CDR3 is TGCAGTGTAGATGGT.

On this clone: With the read ending 3 residues before the CDR3 end, the germline J gene is used to fill in that end. This chain uses TRBV5-1 with TRBJ1-6, with 7 bases that match TRBD1. After removal of 5 bases from V and 6 bases from J, the junction contained 5 bases not matched to a gene. This CDR3 region has 14 residues. In germline, CDR1 is SGHRS, CDR2 YFSETQ. CDR3 residues: CASRTGQVNSPLHF. The CDR3 DNA, read in part, is TGCGCCAGCAGAACTGGACAGGTTAATTCACCC.

Concerning this clone: The CDR3 goes on 3 residues after the read ends, and that part is filled in from the germline J gene. The V and J genes are TRBV18 and TRBJ2-1; 7 positions agree with TRBD1. Germline lookup yields CDR1 KGHSH and CDR2 LQKENI. This CDR3 region has 17 residues. V lost 0 bases to trimming and J lost 4 bases; unmatched junction nucleotides: 9. CDR3 DNA, as far as it was read: TGTGCCAGCTCACCACCGGGACAGCGGTTCGGATACAATGAG. Its protein is CASSPPGQRFGYNE. The whole CDR3 reads CASSPPGQRFGYNEQFF.

Remarks on this clone: The CDR3 extends 3 residues past the end of the read, so its final part is completed from the germline J gene. This sequence joins TRBV18 and TRBJ1-2; D possibly corresponds to TRBD1 (6 bases). Germline V CDR1 and CDR2: KGHSH, LQKENI. This CDR3 comprises 14 residues. V lost 6 bases and J 3 bases, leaving 14 bases between the germline ends. The CDR3 is CASSLGAGDYGYTF. The CDR3 DNA, read in part, is TGTGCCAGCTCTCTCGGCGCAGGGGACTATGGC.

Comments on this clone: The read halts 3 residues ahead of the CDR3 end, with the missing end drawn from the germline J gene. The chain is built from TRBV30 and TRBJ2-3, with TRBD1 as a possible D gene (6 bases). Germline V lookup: CDR1 GTSNPN, CDR2 SVGIG (reference sequence). The CDR3 runs 15 residues. The sequenced part of the CDR3 DNA is TGTGCCTGGAGTGTCGGCAGGGGTGGTAATCAGCCG. As protein: CAWSVGRGGNQP. The whole CDR3 protein reads CAWSVGRGGNQPQYF.

In the case of this clone: The read comes to an end 3 residues before the CDR3 does, leaving the germline J gene to fill in the end. The chain links TRBV20-1 to TRBJ1-1; 7 bases are shared with TRBD1. Germline values: CDR1 DFQATT, CDR2 SNEGSKA (reference sequence). V lost 2 bases, J lost 3 bases, and 3 bases stayed unmatched. The CDR3 length is 13 residues. CDR3 DNA (partial): TGCAGTGCTAGAACAGGGGTTGACACTGAA. Amino acid sequence: CSARTGVDTE. The whole CDR3 region reads CSARTGVDTEAFF.

Note on this clone: Sequencing ends 3 residues short of the CDR3 end; the germline J gene provides the rest. The chain links TRBV5-1 to TRBJ2-5; 8 bases fit TRBD2. Losses at the gene ends were 2 bases for V and 2 bases for J; bases not matched to a gene: 8. Per germline, CDR1 SGHRS and CDR2 YFSETQ. The CDR3 has 16 amino acids. This CDR3 is CASSFTAGVSQETQYF. The CDR3 DNA, read in part, is TGCGCCAGCAGCTTTACAGCGGGAGTTTCGCAAGAGACC.

A remark on this clone: Coverage ceases 3 residues before the CDR3 finishes, and the germline J gene fills in the end. V and J are TRBV18 and TRBJ1-2; D is uncertain. Germline loops: CDR1 KGHSH, CDR2 LQKENI. The CDR3 has 17 amino acids. This CDR3 reads CASARPGRVASLGDYTF. The covered CDR3 bases are TGTGCCAGCGCCCGACCTGGGAGGGTAGCGAGCTTAGGTGAC.

Regarding this clone: The CDR3 end lies 3 residues beyond the end of the read and is filled in from the germline J gene. The chain recombines TRBV19 with TRBJ2-5; 7 nucleotides agree with TRBD1. Germline V gives CDR1 LNHDA, CDR2 SQIVND (reference sequence). J lost 4 bases, V lost 6 bases, and 5 bases had no gene match. The CDR3 loop spans 13 amino acids. The sequenced CDR3 bases are TGTGCCAGTAGCCGAGGGACAGCAGAGACC. It translates to CASSRGTAET. The full CDR3 is CASSRGTAETQYF.

Note on this clone: Read sequence stops 3 residues before the CDR3 end, and the germline J gene provides the missing end. The chain couples TRBV6-2 or TRBV6-3 to TRBJ2-3, with D possibly TRBD1 on 6 matching bases. The CDR3 covers 17 residues. The germline V gene has CDR1 MNHEY and CDR2 SVGEGT. The V end lost 4 bases, the J end lost 3 bases, and 20 bases lay between the germline ends. CDR3 in amino acids: CASSLKAGAVRTDTQYF. The DNA read from the CDR3 is TGTGCCAGCAGTTTAAAGGCAGGGGCAGTCAGGACAGATACG.

About this clone: The read gets to within 3 residues of the CDR3 end, and the germline J gene fills in the rest. This chain links TRBV19 with TRBJ1-2; D might be TRBD1 (6 bases). The CDR3 is 15 amino acids. CDR1 is LNHDA and CDR2 is SQIVND in the germline V gene (reference sequence). Trimming took off 7 bases at V and 7 bases at J, with 22 bases between the two ends. Incomplete CDR3 DNA: TGTGCCAGTATGGGGGCCGGGACAAGTCTGCGTGGC. Amino acids: CASMGAGTSLRG. The whole CDR3 region reads CASMGAGTSLRGYTF.

The CDR3 bases that were read are TGTGCCAGCAGCTTAGGGACAGATAATTCACCC. Translated: CASSLGTDNSP. The full-length CDR3 reads as CASSLGTDNSPLHF. The chain has TRBV11-2 and TRBJ1-6; a weak D match, TRBD1 (6 bases). The read falls 3 residues short of the CDR3 end, and the missing part is taken from the germline J gene. The V gene lost 1 base and the J gene lost 5 bases, with 6 bases spanning the gap. There are 14 residues in the CDR3. Germline values: CDR1 SGHAT, CDR2 FQNNGV.

Remarks on this clone: The observed sequence ends 3 residues before the CDR3 terminus, with the missing tail filled in from the germline J gene. The rearrangement links TRBV6-2 or TRBV6-3 to TRBJ2-7; 12 bases fit TRBD1. CDR1 is MNHEY, CDR2 SVGEGT, per germline. CDR3 length: 13 amino acids. The ends lost 7 bases at V and 5 bases at J; junction bases unmatched: 3. CDR3 bases read: TGTGCCAGCATGGGACAGGGGGCCGACGAG. Translation gives CASMGQGADE. The whole CDR3 sequence reads CASMGQGADEQYF.

As regards this clone: The CDR3 extends 3 residues past the end of the read, so its final part is completed from the germline J gene. The V gene is TRBV11-3, the J gene TRBJ2-3; no reliable D call. V lost 1 base, J lost 4 bases, and 9 bases lay in between. The V gene's germline CDR1 is SGHNT and CDR2 YENEEA. This CDR3 comprises 14 residues. The part of the CDR3 DNA that was read is TGTGCCAGCAGCTTAGGTCCAGAGTCAGATACG. It codes for CASSLGPESDT. The entire CDR3 sequence reads CASSLGPESDTQYF.

To note about this clone: The CDR3 extends 3 residues past the end of the read, so its final part is completed from the germline J gene. V usage is TRBV5-5 and J usage is TRBJ1-2; D unclear. V was cut by 4 bases and J by 4 bases, with 14 bases left in between. The length of the CDR3 is 14 residues. CDR1 and CDR2 (germline): SGHKS, YYEKEE (reference sequence). CDR3 DNA (partial): TGTGCCAGCAGCCCCTTGAGTCACTCCTATGGC. It specifies CASSPLSHSYG. The full-length CDR3 reads as CASSPLSHSYGYTF.

Details on this clone: Read sequence stops 3 residues before the CDR3 end, and the germline J gene provides the missing end. The rearrangement uses TRBV20-1 and TRBJ2-7; D may be TRBD1 (6 bases). This CDR3 comprises 13 residues. V was shortened by 7 bases and J by 2 bases, with 15 bases between the two germline ends. CDR1 is DFQATT, CDR2 SNEGSKA, per germline (reference sequence). The CDR3 region is CSGGRRGAYEQYF. The part of the CDR3 DNA that was read is TGCAGTGGAGGTCGCAGGGGAGCCTACGAG.

Notes on this clone: Read coverage stops 3 residues before the CDR3 terminus; the germline J gene supplies the remainder. The rearrangement links TRBV28 to TRBJ2-3; weak D call: TRBD1 (5 bases). The V and J ends lost 4 bases and 0 bases respectively, with 11 bases between them. Looked up from germline, CDR1 is MDHEN and CDR2 is SYDVKM. CDR3 length: 15 amino acids. The sequenced CDR3 bases are TGTGCCAGCAGTTGGACAAATCCAAGCACAGATACG. Amino acids: CASSWTNPSTDT. The entire CDR3 reads CASSWTNPSTDTQYF.

About this clone: Read coverage stops 3 residues before the CDR3 terminus; the germline J gene supplies the remainder. The genes are TRBV20-1 and TRBJ1-4, with 7 bases lining up with TRBD1. The CDR3 loop spans 14 amino acids. With V trimmed by 4 bases and J by 0 bases, 2 bases remained unmatched. The V gene's germline CDR1 is DFQATT and CDR2 SNEGSKA (reference sequence). The CDR3 DNA, read in part, is TGCAGTGCTATGGGACAGCCAACTAATGAAAAA. Its protein is CSAMGQPTNEK. Given in full, the CDR3 is CSAMGQPTNEKLFF.